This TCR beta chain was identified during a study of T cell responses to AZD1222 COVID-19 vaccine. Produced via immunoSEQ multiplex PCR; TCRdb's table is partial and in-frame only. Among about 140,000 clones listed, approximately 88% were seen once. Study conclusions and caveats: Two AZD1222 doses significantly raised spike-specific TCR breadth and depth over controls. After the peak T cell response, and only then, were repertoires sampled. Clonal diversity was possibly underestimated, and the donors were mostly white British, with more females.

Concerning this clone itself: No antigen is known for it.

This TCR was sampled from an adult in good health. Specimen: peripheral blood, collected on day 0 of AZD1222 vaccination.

The DNA for the CDR3 is TGTGCCAGCAGTGACCGGACAGCAACTAATGAAAAACTGTTTTTT. It specifies CASSDRTATNEKLFF. This chain uses TRBV6-1 with TRBJ1-4; the D gene is possibly TRBD1 (6 bases). Germline V CDR1 and CDR2: MNHNS, SASEGT. The length of the CDR3 is 15 residues. Trimming shortened V by 3 bases and J by 0 bases, and 8 bases separated the two germline ends.